This T cell receptor beta chain derives from a study of T cells after yellow fever vaccination. The wider study: SMART-Seq v4 Ultra Low Input prepared the low-cell-number fractions.

Trimming took off 5 bases at V and 10 bases at J, with 20 bases between the two ends. CDR1 and CDR2 from the germline V gene are SEHNR and FQNEAQ (reference sequence). The CDR3 length is 14 residues. MiXCR was run by TCRdb on the 5' RACE reads, yielding one entry per CDR3 protein. This table has about 320,000 distinct CDR3 sequences, approximately 7% appearing once. This clonotype was found a few times. Sequencing was performed on PBMCs, taken around 45 days after the first yellow fever vaccination. The chain combines TRBV7-9 with TRBJ1-2; D gene ambiguous. The TCR sequence derives from a man younger than 35 who received the YFV17D yellow fever vaccine. CDR3 sequence: CASSPSGRGPHYTF. The CDR3 region has the DNA TGTGCCAGCAGCCCCTCTGGGAGAGGGCCCCACTACACCTTC.